This T cell receptor (beta chain) emerged from a study of T-cell reconstitution after alpha-beta-depleted transplantation in children. The CDR3 runs 15 residues. Trimming left V 2 bases short and J 1 base short, with 11 bases between. Preparation of the TCRbeta library was carried out with unique molecular identifiers. Each CDR3 protein is one row after TCRdb ran MiXCR on the PCR reads. This repertoire shows about 110,000 distinct CDR3 sequences, 9% to 12% found once; its top ten account for approximately 8%. This clonotype has ten or more counts. The sample here was PBMCs from the stem cell graft donor, taken from the stem cell graft. The chain recombines TRBV12-3 or TRBV12-4 with TRBJ1-1, with D possibly TRBD1 on 5 matching bases. The source of this sequence is a human donor who donated a stem cell graft to a child with acute lymphoblastic leukemia. CDR3 nucleotide sequence: TGTGCCAGCAGTTTAAAGAGACAGAGGAACACTGAAGCTTTCTTT. It yields the protein CASSLKRQRNTEAFF.